This T cell receptor beta chain was obtained from a study of cytomegalovirus exposure and HLA in healthy donors. Study summary: An earlier analysis found under 130 million unique TCR beta sequences from 150 million to 200 million T cells. Within an early data release were about 85 million unique TCRs drawn from HLA-typed donors. Broader study findings: Later analysis associated a missense DCLRE1C variant with TCR beta V- and J-gene trimming.

This clone was counted only a few times. Its matching antigen is unknown. PCR was performed using 60 Vbeta and 13 Jbeta primers. The method was immunoSEQ multiplex PCR; TCRdb's version includes in-frame clones alone and lacks a portion of them. The sample has some 200,000 clones, roughly a tenth seen once. The length of the CDR3 is 14 residues. Germline CDR1 reads SGHDT; CDR2 reads YYEEEE. V lost 5 bases to trimming and J lost 0 bases, with 9 bases between them. This TCR was recovered from a woman in her thirties in good health and CMV-seropositive. The source material was PBMCs. J is TRBJ1-3 and V is TRBV5-6; D ambiguous. The CDR3 reads CASSFFSSGNTIYF. CDR3 bases: TGTGCCAGCAGTTTTTTTAGCTCTGGAAACACCATATATTTT.